This T cell receptor beta chain came from a study of blood T cell repertoires in COVID-19. Clones were read by immunoSEQ multiplex PCR, and TCRdb kept only the in-frame ones, dropping some. The table includes 95,000 to 100,000 clones, over 80% detected once. The CDR3 is 15 residues long. The germline V gene has CDR1 SGDLS and CDR2 YYNGEE. V was pared by 3 bases and J by 4 bases, with 4 bases of the junction left unmatched. The sequencing sample was made of peripheral blood. This TCR was sampled from a man aged 50 or older with acute or convalescent COVID-19. The rearrangement joins TRBV9 to TRBJ2-2; TRBD2 matches at 9 bases. The DNA for the CDR3 is TGTGCCAGCAGCGAGCGGGGGGCGGGCACCGGGGAGCTGTTTTTT. It yields the protein CASSERGAGTGELFF.